This TCR beta chain was identified in a study of CD8 T cells in ankylosing spondylitis (dated by TCRdb to about 2017). For context, the study as a whole: The study profiled T cell receptor beta repertoires in healthy donors and ankylosing spondylitis patients to find disease-linked TCR variants. Peripheral blood was sampled, and synovial fluid was additionally collected from ankylosing spondylitis patients. The full study cohort was made up of 20 to 25 ankylosing spondylitis patients and 108 healthy donors. What the authors observed across the whole study: According to the report, matched synovial fluid samples from ankylosing spondylitis patients were significantly enriched for the disease-linked clones. Some motif variants had previously been reported in the synovial fluid and blood of reactive arthritis patients, which suggests shared mechanisms of disease initiation. A CD8+ phenotype was shown by the disease-linked clones, which were found at relatively low frequencies in peripheral blood. Blood from ankylosing spondylitis patients appeared to be characterized by a TCR beta motif made up of seven or eight highly homologous amino acid variants.

The run used an Illumina HiSeq 2500. Quantitative 5'-RACE with molecular barcodes was used to prepare TCR beta libraries. The original pipeline was this. To identify disease-linked TCR variants, a new computational method was used, one built on a probabilistic model of VDJ rearrangement. TCRdb's own reprocessing of the public reads used fastp at Q25 and MiXCR and kept productive beta chains. Each CDR3 protein gets just one entry, which takes the most common genes and DNA from the rows behind it. TCRdb, not the authors, supplied the V and J calls. The sample table records approximately 38,000 distinct CDR3 sequences; less than 3% of these occur just once. The ten biggest clones cover under 6% of the sample. This clonotype was recorded at least ten times. Its cognate antigen has yet to be identified. Base qualities are not recorded, but no much larger clone differs from it by a single base. The CDR3 spans 14 residues, from the cysteine through the phenylalanine. The kept DNA is CDR3 alone, 42 bases in frame from the first base. The germline V gene encodes CDR1 SGDLS and CDR2 YYNGEE. Trimmed from V: 3 bases; trimmed from J: 7 bases; junction bases lacking a gene match: 3.

Sequencing input: blood, either unsorted or a sorted T cell fraction (not recorded which). The sequence was obtained from a male donor with ankylosing spondylitis or in good health (not recorded which). The V and J segments used are TRBV9 and TRBJ2-1, with TRBD2 matching 11 junction bases. The CDR3 is CASSARTSGNEQFF. The base sequence is TGTGCCAGCAGCGCCAGGACTAGCGGGAATGAGCAGTTCTTC.